Shown below are 15 T cell receptor beta chains from a single sample sequenced in a study of cytomegalovirus exposure and HLA in healthy donors. Primers: 60 Vbeta forward and 13 Jbeta reverse. Assay used: immunoSEQ multiplex PCR; TCRdb lists only in-frame clones, some missing. The sample yields 60,000 to 70,000 clones, over 70% seen once. The sequenced sample consisted of PBMCs. Receptors were obtained from a man aged 55-75 years in good health and CMV-seropositive.

The rearrangement links TRBV11-2 to TRBJ1-2; D not certain. There are 15 residues in the CDR3. V gave up 2 bases and J gave up 2 bases, with 12 bases separating them. Germline V gives CDR1 SGHAT, CDR2 FQNNGV. This chain's CDR3 is CASSLTLEGNYGYTF. CDR3 in DNA: TGTGCCAGCAGCTTAACTCTGGAGGGCAACTATGGCTACACCTTC.

V is TRBV2 and J is TRBJ1-2; D may be TRBD1 (5 bases). Trimming removed 3 bases from V and 3 bases from J, with 14 bases in between. This CDR3 comprises 15 residues. In germline, CDR1 is SNHLY, CDR2 FYNNEI. CDR3 loop: CASSDLGQGYYGYTF. The DNA for the CDR3 is TGTGCCAGCAGTGATCTGGGGCAGGGATACTATGGCTACACCTTC.

The chain carries TRBV5-6 and TRBJ2-7; a possible D gene is TRBD2 (6 bases). The V end lost 2 bases, the J end lost 9 bases, and 12 bases lay between the germline ends. CDR1 SGHDT and CDR2 YYEEEE come from the germline V gene. The CDR3 contains 12 residues. This CDR3 reads CASSFLEGGQYF. The CDR3 DNA sequence: TGTGCCAGCAGCTTCCTGGAGGGAGGGCAGTACTTC.

This sequence joins TRBV5-1 and TRBJ2-3; tentative D call: TRBD2 (6 bases). V was cut by 4 bases and J by 2 bases, with 11 bases left in between. Germline lookup yields CDR1 SGHRS and CDR2 YFSETQ. This CDR3 is built from 14 residues. The CDR3 spells CASSPGVHTDTQYF. The CDR3 DNA reads as TGCGCCAGCAGCCCGGGGGTACACACAGATACGCAGTATTTT.

This chain joins TRBV18 and TRBJ2-7; D gene unclear. The CDR3 length is 14 residues. Trimming took 2 bases from V and 5 from J, leaving 13 bases between them. Germline assignment: CDR1 KGHSH and CDR2 LQKENI. CDR3 protein: CASSPDSLVHEQYF. The CDR3 coding sequence is TGTGCCAGCTCACCAGATTCACTGGTCCACGAGCAGTACTTC.

The CDR3 protein is CASSTDRGITGELFF. The CDR3 DNA sequence: TGTGCCAGCAGCACGGACAGGGGGATCACCGGGGAGCTGTTTTTT. The chain couples TRBV11-2 to TRBJ2-2; 10 positions agree with TRBD1. V lost 5 bases, J lost 4 bases, and 4 bases stayed unmatched. The CDR3 extends over 15 amino acids. Germline CDR1 and CDR2: SGHAT and FQNNGV.

The chain has TRBV7-9 and TRBJ2-5, with 10 bases fitting TRBD2. Trimming at V came to 6 bases and at J to 5 bases, leaving 9 bases not matched to a gene. Germline V lookup: CDR1 SEHNR, CDR2 FQNEAQ (reference sequence). The CDR3 sequence is 15 residues long. The CDR3 region is CASSLGTSGTETQYF. CDR3 bases: TGTGCCAGCAGTCTTGGAACTAGCGGGACTGAGACCCAGTACTTC.

This chain connects TRBV2 to TRBJ2-1, with 7 positions matching TRBD2. Looked up from germline, CDR1 is SNHLY and CDR2 is FYNNEI. The ends lost 7 bases at V and 4 bases at J; junction bases unmatched: 7. There are 14 residues in the CDR3. The CDR3 DNA reads as TGTGCCAGCAAGGCGGGAGATCAATACAATGAGCAGTTCTTC. It codes for CASKAGDQYNEQFF. The complete variable domain, with remaining parts taken from reference TRBV2 and TRBJ2-1, reads EPEVTQTPSHQVTQMGQEVILRCVPISNHLYFYWYRQILGQKVEFLVSFYNNEISEKSEIFDDQFSVERPDGSNFTLKIRSTKLEDSAMYFCASKAGDQYNEQFFGPGTRLTVL.

V usage is TRBV11-2 and J usage is TRBJ2-3; TRBD2 agrees at 7 bases. Per the germline V gene, CDR1 is SGHAT and CDR2 is FQNNGV. The V and J ends lost 7 bases and 3 bases, in that order; junction bases with no gene match: 1. The CDR3 is 12 residues long. The chain's CDR3 is CASKAGTDTQYF. The CDR3 DNA reads as TGTGCCAGCAAAGCGGGGACAGATACGCAGTATTTT.

A word on this clone: Compared with germline, one end of the junction differs, possibly owing to a read error. Other nucleotide sequences from this sample produce the same CDR3. CDR3: CASKRLVATDTQYF. The CDR3 region has the DNA TGCGCCAGCAAGAGACTAGTTGCCACAGATACGCAGTATTTT. V is TRBV6-1 and J is TRBJ2-3, with D possibly being TRBD2 (6 bases). The CDR3 is made up of 14 amino acids. The V gene's germline CDR1 is MNHNS and CDR2 SASEGT.

The rearrangement joins TRBV18 to TRBJ2-1; TRBD1 is a possible D gene (5 bases). The CDR3 is 14 amino acids. Germline-derived CDR1 and CDR2 are KGHSH and LQKENI. Trimming left V 4 bases short and J 5 bases short, with 12 bases between. DNA of the CDR3: TGTGCCAGCTCACGCCTGTCGACAGACAATGAGCAGTTCTTC. Translation gives CASSRLSTDNEQFF.

The chain joins TRBV27 to TRBJ2-5; TRBD2 is a possible D gene (6 bases). Trimming removed 6 bases at V and 2 bases at J, with 19 bases between. Per germline, CDR1 MNHEY and CDR2 SMNVEV (reference sequence). The CDR3 extends over 16 amino acids. As DNA, the CDR3 is TGTGCCAGCAGCCCCCGCCAAAGGGAGGTTCAAGAGACCCAGTACTTC. Its translation is CASSPRQREVQETQYF.

This clone was recorded a few times. This chain connects TRBV4-2 to TRBJ1-2, with D uncertain. The germline V gene encodes CDR1 LGHNA and CDR2 YNFKEQ. The V end was cut by 0 bases, the J end by 14 bases, with 13 bases between. The CDR3 has 12 residues. The CDR3 DNA reads TGTGCCAGCAGCCAAGATCTGGCAGGCCTGACCTTC. This encodes CASSQDLAGLTF.

The rearrangement joins TRBV2 to TRBJ2-3; no firm D call. The germline gives CDR1 SNHLY, CDR2 FYNNEI. The CDR3 extends over 13 amino acids. V lost 8 bases and J 6 bases, leaving 15 bases between the germline ends. CDR3 sequence: CASSPPPADTQYF. DNA for the CDR3: TGTGCCAGCTCCCCTCCGCCAGCGGATACGCAGTATTTT.

The chain is built from TRBV5-1 and TRBJ2-7; D possibly corresponds to TRBD2 (6 bases). The ends were cut back, 4 bases at V and 2 bases at J, with 13 bases in the middle. Germline assignment: CDR1 SGHRS and CDR2 YFSETQ. The CDR3 loop spans 14 amino acids. CDR3: CASSQVGGAYEQYF. The CDR3 bases are TGCGCCAGCAGCCAAGTGGGGGGAGCCTACGAGCAGTACTTC.